The 25 T cell receptor beta chains below all came from one sample that was sequenced in a study of blood T cell repertoires in COVID-19. Sequencing used immunoSEQ multiplex PCR; TCRdb keeps in-frame clones, though not all of them. The table records around 190,000 clones, 70% to 80% of them present only once. The sample comprised peripheral blood. The source is a woman between 50 and 59 years old with active or convalescent COVID-19.

The gene calls are TRBV29-1 and TRBJ1-2; possible D gene TRBD1, 5 bases. V shed 3 bases and J shed 4 bases, with 15 bases lying between them. Germline values: CDR1 SQVTM, CDR2 ANQGSEA. This CDR3 region has 14 residues. The CDR3 sequence is CSVDRRGESYGYTF. DNA for the CDR3: TGCAGCGTTGATCGCCGGGGGGAGAGCTATGGCTACACCTTC.

V and J are TRBV27 and TRBJ1-2; D may be TRBD1 (5 bases). The germline V gene encodes CDR1 MNHEY and CDR2 SMNVEV (reference sequence). CDR3 length: 14 amino acids. Trimming removed 6 bases from V and 6 bases from J, with 17 bases in between. The CDR3 bases are TGTGCCAGCAGCTCAGGAACAGGTCCTCATGGCTACACCTTC. Its protein product is CASSSGTGPHGYTF.

The chain uses TRBV30 and TRBJ1-4, with 7 bases fitting TRBD1. CDR3 length: 15 residues. V shed 4 bases and J 3 bases; nucleotides not matched to a gene: 8. The germline V gene has CDR1 GTSNPN and CDR2 SVGIG (reference sequence). CDR3 loop: CAWIPTGEANEKLFF. The CDR3 nucleotides read TGTGCCTGGATTCCTACAGGGGAAGCTAATGAAAAACTGTTTTTT. The full variable domain, its missing parts supplied by reference TRBV30 and TRBJ1-4, is SQTIHQWPATLVQPVGSPLSLECTVEGTSNPNLYWYRQAAGRGLQLLFYSVGIGQISSEVPQNLSASRPQDRQFILSSKKLLLSDSGFYLCAWIPTGEANEKLFFGSGTQLSVL.

V is TRBV5-8 and J is TRBJ2-2; TRBD1 agrees at 7 bases. The CDR3 runs 16 residues. Germline trimming cut 4 bases from V and 2 bases from J; bases unmatched to any gene: 8. Germline V gene data show CDR1 as SGHTS and CDR2 as YDEGEE. Here the CDR3 reads CASSPYRGHNTGELFF. The CDR3 DNA follows: TGTGCCAGCAGCCCATACAGGGGACATAACACCGGGGAGCTGTTTTTT.

The chain is built from TRBV3-1 (or the pseudogene TRBV3-2) and TRBJ2-5; D may be TRBD1 (5 bases). The V end lost 5 bases, the J end lost 1 base, and 17 bases lay between the germline ends. The length of the CDR3 is 16 residues. Germline V CDR1 and CDR2: LGHDT, YNNKEL (reference sequence). The CDR3: CASSSLVRVVQETQYF. Here the CDR3 DNA reads TGTGCCAGCAGCTCCCTGGTCAGGGTAGTCCAAGAGACCCAGTACTTC.

In the case of this clone: At one end, the junction sequence differs from germline, possibly due to a read error. The V gene is TRBV7-6, the J gene TRBJ2-5; 10 positions agree with TRBD2. The V gene's germline CDR1 is SGHVS and CDR2 FNYEAQ. This CDR3 is built from 15 residues. CDR3 bases: TGTGCCAGCAGCCTAGCGGGGGCCCCGTGGGAGACCCAGTACTTC. Amino acid sequence: CASSLAGAPWETQYF.

In its sample, this clone was seen a few times. The chain is built from TRBV6-5 and TRBJ1-2, with TRBD1 matching 7 bases. The V gene's germline CDR1 is MNHEY and CDR2 SVGAGI. Unmatched junction bases numbered 5, after V lost 10 bases and J lost 0 bases. The CDR3 is made up of 13 amino acids. The CDR3 sequence: CAITQGPNYGYTF. CDR3 DNA sequence: TGTGCCATTACACAGGGGCCTAACTATGGCTACACCTTC.

The V gene is TRBV5-1, the J gene TRBJ1-5; D not resolved. The CDR3 is made up of 13 amino acids. The germline gives CDR1 SGHRS, CDR2 YFSETQ. The ends were cut back, 2 bases at V and 6 bases at J, with 9 bases in the middle. Written as DNA, the CDR3 is TGCGCCAGCAGCTTCCAGGCCGGTCAGCCCCAGCATTTT. As protein: CASSFQAGQPQHF.

This chain joins TRBV30 and TRBJ1-3; possibly TRBD1 for D (5 bases). V was clipped by 4 bases and J by 6 bases, with 13 bases between them. The germline V gene encodes CDR1 GTSNPN and CDR2 SVGIG (reference sequence). CDR3 length: 13 residues. In DNA form, the CDR3 reads TGTGCCTGGAACATCAGGGCGACAAACACCATATATTTT. Amino acid sequence: CAWNIRATNTIYF.

The chain carries TRBV6-4 and TRBJ2-2, with D perhaps TRBD1 (5 bases). The CDR3 spans 19 residues. Germline V lookup: CDR1 MRHNA, CDR2 SNTAGT. Trimming stripped 6 bases from V and 2 bases from J, with 25 bases between. The CDR3 spells CASRAGQERTLENTGELFF. The CDR3 DNA sequence: TGTGCCAGCAGGGCAGGGCAGGAGAGGACACTGGAAAACACCGGGGAGCTGTTTTTT.

This clone was detected a few times. V usage is TRBV7-9 and J usage is TRBJ2-3; D gene unclear. Germline V gives CDR1 SEHNR, CDR2 FQNEAQ (reference sequence). The CDR3 contains 14 residues. Trimming removed 5 bases from V and 4 bases from J, with 13 bases in between. The CDR3 bases are TGTGCCAGCAGCCTTGACTCCCGTGCAGATACGCAGTATTTT. Residues: CASSLDSRADTQYF. Combining the CDR3 with reference TRBV7-9 and TRBJ2-3 gives the whole variable domain DTGVSQNPRHKITKRGQNVTFRCDPISEHNRLYWYRQTLGQGPEFLTYFQNEAQLEKSRLLSDRFSAERPKGSFSTLEIQRTEQGDSAMYLCASSLDSRADTQYFGPGTRLTVL.

In this sample, this clone turned up a few times. This chain connects TRBV3-1 (or the pseudogene TRBV3-2) to TRBJ1-6; 7 nucleotides align to TRBD1. Germline V gene lookup returns CDR1 LGHDT and CDR2 YNNKEL (reference sequence). The length of the CDR3 is 14 residues. With V trimmed by 4 bases and J by 9 bases, 6 bases remained unmatched. The CDR3 reads CASSRNTGASPLHF. CDR3 DNA sequence: TGTGCCAGCAGCCGGAATACAGGGGCTTCACCCCTCCACTTT.

The chain combines TRBV5-6 with TRBJ1-6, with D maybe TRBD1 (5 bases). The CDR3 consists of 16 residues. Germline V lookup: CDR1 SGHDT, CDR2 YYEEEE. Trimming shortened V by 0 bases and J by 6 bases, and 13 bases separated the two germline ends. CDR3 loop: CASSLGSRRANSPLHF. The CDR3 DNA sequence: TGTGCCAGCAGCTTGGGGTCCCGCAGGGCTAATTCACCCCTCCACTTT.

This chain uses TRBV19 with TRBJ1-1; the match to TRBD1 covers 8 bases. The V and J ends lost 4 bases and 3 bases, in that order; junction bases with no gene match: 13. The germline V gene encodes CDR1 LNHDA and CDR2 SQIVND (reference sequence). The CDR3 sequence is 17 residues long. The DNA of the CDR3 is TGTGCCAGTAGTAAGGGGGAGCGCAGGGGGCTTGACACTGAAGCTTTCTTT. This encodes CASSKGERRGLDTEAFF.

The chain is built from TRBV29-1 and TRBJ2-3; D is uncertain. Germline V gene sequence: CDR1 SQVTM, CDR2 ANQGSEA. This CDR3 spans 11 amino acids. The V end was cut by 7 bases, the J end by 6 bases, with 11 bases between. Written as DNA, the CDR3 is TGCAGCGCTACGCCCGGGGATACGCAGTATTTT. This encodes CSATPGDTQYF.

V is TRBV6-5 and J is TRBJ2-5, with TRBD2 matching 11 bases. Per germline, CDR1 MNHEY and CDR2 SVGAGI. Losses at the gene ends were 6 bases for V and 4 bases for J; bases not matched to a gene: 4. The CDR3 covers 14 residues. The CDR3 sequence: CASRLGLAVETQYF. Written as DNA, the CDR3 is TGTGCCAGCAGGCTGGGACTAGCGGTAGAGACCCAGTACTTC.

The J gene is TRBJ2-5, the V gene TRBV19, with D possibly matching TRBD2 (6 bases). The germline V gene has CDR1 LNHDA and CDR2 SQIVND (reference sequence). Between the trimmed V and J ends, which lost 4 bases and 3 bases, there was a span of 18 bases. This CDR3 has 16 amino acids. CDR3 residues: CASSKDRLATKETQYF. The CDR3 DNA reads as TGTGCCAGTAGTAAGGATCGGCTAGCGACCAAAGAGACCCAGTACTTC.

This clone was counted a few times. The chain uses TRBV30 and TRBJ2-3; tentative D call: TRBD2 (6 bases). The V end was cut by 1 base, the J end by 6 bases, with 8 bases between. The CDR3 totals 12 residues. The germline V gene has CDR1 GTSNPN and CDR2 SVGIG (reference sequence). The CDR3 is CAWSGGGDTQYF. CDR3 DNA sequence: TGTGCCTGGAGTGGAGGAGGGGATACGCAGTATTTT. Complete variable domain (other parts from reference TRBV30 and TRBJ2-3): SQTIHQWPATLVQPVGSPLSLECTVEGTSNPNLYWYRQAAGRGLQLLFYSVGIGQISSEVPQNLSASRPQDRQFILSSKKLLLSDSGFYLCAWSGGGDTQYFGPGTRLTVL.

In DNA, the CDR3 is TGTGCCAGCAGCTCAATCGGGACACAGCGAGCCTATGGCTACACCTTC. Protein sequence: CASSSIGTQRAYGYTF. This rearrangement joins TRBV27 to TRBJ1-2; TRBD1 is a possible D gene (6 bases). There are 16 residues in the CDR3. Looked up from germline, CDR1 is MNHEY and CDR2 is SMNVEV (reference sequence). V dropped 6 bases and J dropped 4 bases, with 21 bases sitting between them.

The chain's CDR3 is CAISDHGVPSTDTQYF. The CDR3 nucleotides read TGTGCCATCAGTGACCACGGAGTCCCTAGCACAGATACGCAGTATTTT. The rearrangement joins TRBV10-3 to TRBJ2-3, with D unclear. CDR3 length equals 16 residues. In germline, CDR1 is ENHRY, CDR2 SYGVKD. Trimming cost V 3 bases and J 0 bases, with 13 bases left between them.

This chain connects TRBV5-1 to TRBJ1-1; 7 nucleotides align to TRBD1. Germline V gives CDR1 SGHRS, CDR2 YFSETQ. The CDR3 consists of 15 residues. Losses at the gene ends were 1 base for V and 3 bases for J; bases not matched to a gene: 6. CDR3 sequence: CASSLRTGTDTEAFF. CDR3 in DNA: TGCGCCAGCAGCTTGAGAACAGGGACAGACACTGAAGCTTTCTTT.

This clone was observed a few times. The J gene is TRBJ1-2, the V gene TRBV2; 8 nucleotides line up with TRBD1. Germline CDR1 SNHLY, CDR2 FYNNEI. This CDR3 is 13 amino acids long. V gave up 9 bases and J gave up 8 bases; unmatched junction bases: 11. CDR3: CASSQGARSGYTF. The DNA of the CDR3 is TGTGCCAGTTCTCAGGGGGCAAGGAGCGGCTACACCTTC.

The CDR3 nucleotides are TGTGCCAGCAGTCGGCCCGGGACAGACTATAATTCACCCCTCCACTTT. Translated: CASSRPGTDYNSPLHF. The chain employs TRBV6-6 and TRBJ1-6; 7 bases map to TRBD1. Germline V gives CDR1 MNHNY, CDR2 SVGAGI (reference sequence). The ends lost 5 bases at V and 3 bases at J; junction bases unmatched: 7. This CDR3 comprises 16 residues.

The V and J genes are TRBV12-3 or TRBV12-4 and TRBJ2-7; TRBD2 aligns across 10 bases. Losses at the gene ends were 3 bases for V and 13 bases for J; bases not matched to a gene: 6. The length of the CDR3 is 12 residues. CDR3 sequence: CASSLASGSTYF. The DNA for the CDR3 is TGTGCCAGCAGTTTGGCTAGCGGGAGCACCTACTTC.

Worth noting for this clone: Germline is not matched at one junction end, which may reflect a read error. The chain couples TRBV6-5 to TRBJ1-5, with D uncertain. The germline V gene has CDR1 MNHEY and CDR2 SVGAGI. The length of the CDR3 is 13 residues. Here the CDR3 reads CASRVGSSQPQHF. CDR3 DNA sequence: TGTGCCAGCAGAGTCGGGAGCAGTCAGCCCCAGCATTTT.